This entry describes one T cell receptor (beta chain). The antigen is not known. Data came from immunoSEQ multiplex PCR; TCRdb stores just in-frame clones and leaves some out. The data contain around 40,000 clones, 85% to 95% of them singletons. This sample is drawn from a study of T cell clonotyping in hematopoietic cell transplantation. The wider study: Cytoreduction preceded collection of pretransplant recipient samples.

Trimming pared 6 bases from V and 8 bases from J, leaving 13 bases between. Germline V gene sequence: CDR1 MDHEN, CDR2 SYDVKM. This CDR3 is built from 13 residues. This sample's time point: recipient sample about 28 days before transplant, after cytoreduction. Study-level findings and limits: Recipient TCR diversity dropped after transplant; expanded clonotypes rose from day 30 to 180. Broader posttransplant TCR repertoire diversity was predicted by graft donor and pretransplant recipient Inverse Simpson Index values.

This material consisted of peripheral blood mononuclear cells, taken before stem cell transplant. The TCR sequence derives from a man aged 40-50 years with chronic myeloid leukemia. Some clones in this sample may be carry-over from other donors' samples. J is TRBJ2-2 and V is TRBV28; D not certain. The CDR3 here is CASRFIGPGELFF. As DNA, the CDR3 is TGTGCCAGCAGGTTCATTGGTCCTGGGGAGCTGTTTTTT.